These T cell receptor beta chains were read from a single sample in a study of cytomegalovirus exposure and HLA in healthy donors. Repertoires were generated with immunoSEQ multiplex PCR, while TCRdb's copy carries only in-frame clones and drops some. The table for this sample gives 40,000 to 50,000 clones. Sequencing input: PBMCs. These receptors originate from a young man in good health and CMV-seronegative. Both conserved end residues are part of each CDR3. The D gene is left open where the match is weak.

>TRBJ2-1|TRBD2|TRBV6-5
CASSSVGRTFNNEQFF
TGTGCCAGCAGTTCGGTCGGGAGGACATTTAACAATGAGCAGTTCTTC
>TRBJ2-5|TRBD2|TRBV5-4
CASSQGLAAFQETQYF
TGTGCCAGCAGCCAGGGACTAGCGGCCTTCCAAGAGACCCAGTACTTC
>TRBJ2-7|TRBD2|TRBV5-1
CASSLPTSGKTEQSF
TGCGCCAGCAGCTTGCCGACTAGCGGGAAGACCGAGCAGTCCTTC
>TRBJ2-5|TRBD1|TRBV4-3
CASSLGQGAKTQYF
TGCGCCAGCAGCCTGGGACAGGGGGCGAAGACCCAGTACTTC
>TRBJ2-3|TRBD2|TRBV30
CAWSPARLAAITDTQYF
TGTGCCTGGAGTCCAGCCCGACTAGCGGCAATCACAGATACGCAGTATTTT
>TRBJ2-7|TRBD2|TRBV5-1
CASSAEPLLAGGPGHEQYF
TGCGCCAGCAGCGCCGAACCTCTACTAGCGGGAGGGCCGGGCCACGAGCAGTACTTC
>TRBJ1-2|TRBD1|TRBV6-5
CASRGGQGDYGYTF
TGTGCCAGCAGGGGGGGACAGGGTGACTATGGCTACACCTTC
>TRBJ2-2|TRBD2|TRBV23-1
CASIRMREKGNTGELFF
TGCGCCAGCATCCGGATGCGGGAGAAAGGGAACACCGGGGAGCTGTTTTTT
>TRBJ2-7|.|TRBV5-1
CASSETANRYEQYF
TGCGCCAGCTCGGAGACAGCAAATAGGTACGAGCAGTACTTC
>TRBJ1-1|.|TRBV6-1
CASREGVISEAFF
TGTGCCAGCCGCGAGGGAGTTATCTCTGAAGCTTTCTTT
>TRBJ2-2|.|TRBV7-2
CASSSTPSGTGELFF
TGTGCCAGCAGCTCCACTCCCTCAGGGACCGGGGAGCTGTTTTTT
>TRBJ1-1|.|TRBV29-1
CSVEDEGTTGTNTEAFF
TGCAGCGTTGAAGATGAGGGGACAACCGGAACGAACACTGAAGCTTTCTTT
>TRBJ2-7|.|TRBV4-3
CASSRIVQGSSYEQYF
TGCGCCAGCAGCCGAATCGTCCAGGGGAGCTCCTACGAGCAGTACTTC
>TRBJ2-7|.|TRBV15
CATSRAWDNSGRIYEQYF
TGTGCCACCAGCAGGGCATGGGACAATTCCGGCCGGATCTACGAGCAGTACTTC
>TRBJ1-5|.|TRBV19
CASSMSQQGNQPQHF
TGTGCCAGTAGTATGTCCCAGCAGGGCAATCAGCCCCAGCATTTT
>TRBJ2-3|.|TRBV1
CTSSFGRASTDTQYF
TGCACCAGCAGCTTCGGCAGGGCTAGCACAGATACGCAGTATTTT
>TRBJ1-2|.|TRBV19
CASSTGGTGYTF
TGTGCCAGTAGTACCGGAGGGACCGGCTACACCTTC
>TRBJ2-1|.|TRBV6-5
CASKDPGDNEQFF
TGTGCCAGCAAAGATCCGGGAGACAATGAGCAGTTCTTC
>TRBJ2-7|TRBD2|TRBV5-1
CASSLRNSGSVHEQYF
TGCGCCAGCAGCTTGCGAAACAGCGGGAGTGTGCACGAGCAGTACTTC
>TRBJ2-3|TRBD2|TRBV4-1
CASSQVAAGNTDTQYF
TGCGCCAGCAGCCAAGTGGCAGCGGGGAACACAGATACGCAGTATTTT
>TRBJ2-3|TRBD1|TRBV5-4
CASSLDRGSTDTQYF
TGTGCCAGCAGCTTGGACAGGGGCAGCACAGATACGCAGTATTTT
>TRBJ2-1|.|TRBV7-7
CASSSDGSSYNEQFF
TGTGCTAGCAGCTCGGACGGGAGCTCCTACAATGAGCAGTTCTTC
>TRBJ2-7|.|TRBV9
CASSVGGGTEIYEQYF
TGTGCCAGCAGCGTAGGAGGAGGGACAGAGATCTACGAGCAGTACTTC
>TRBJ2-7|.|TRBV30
CAYLEKTEAYEQYF
TGTGCCTACCTAGAAAAGACAGAAGCCTACGAGCAGTACTTC
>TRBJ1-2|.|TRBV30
CAWITQGSWGYTF
TGTGCCTGGATCACGCAGGGTAGTTGGGGCTACACCTTC
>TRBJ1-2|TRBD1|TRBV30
CAWDRGIGGGYTF
TGTGCCTGGGACAGGGGAATTGGAGGGGGCTACACCTTC
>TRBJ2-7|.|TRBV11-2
CASSLDRYSYEQYF
TGTGCCAGCAGCTTAGACAGATACTCCTACGAGCAGTACTTC
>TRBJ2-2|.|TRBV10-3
CAIRGSLWTGTGELFF
TGTGCCATCAGGGGCTCGTTATGGACTGGCACCGGGGAGCTGTTTTTT
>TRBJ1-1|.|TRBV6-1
CASSSTGEAFF
TGTGCCAGCAGCTCGACAGGCGAAGCTTTCTTT
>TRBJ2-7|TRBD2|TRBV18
CASSPGTRSHEQYF
TGTGCCAGCTCACCCGGGACTAGGAGCCACGAGCAGTACTTC
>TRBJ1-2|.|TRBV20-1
CRVQFDYGYTF
TGCAGGGTGCAGTTTGACTATGGCTACACCTTC
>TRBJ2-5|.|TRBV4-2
CASSQDPGYQETQYF
TGTGCCAGCAGCCAAGATCCGGGGTACCAAGAGACCCAGTACTTC
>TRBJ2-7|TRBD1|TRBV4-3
CASSLLRDSISYEQYF
TGCGCCAGCAGCCTTCTCCGGGACAGCATATCCTACGAGCAGTACTTC
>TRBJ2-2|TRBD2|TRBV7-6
CASSTLAGALTGELFF
TGTGCCAGCAGTACCCTAGCGGGAGCTCTCACCGGGGAGCTGTTTTTT
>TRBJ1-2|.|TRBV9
CASSVEQFYGYTF
TGTGCCAGCAGCGTAGAACAGTTCTATGGCTACACCTTC
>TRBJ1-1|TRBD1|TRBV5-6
CASSLQGRNTEAFF
TGTGCCAGCAGCTTACAGGGGCGGAACACTGAAGCTTTCTTT
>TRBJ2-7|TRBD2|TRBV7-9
CASSFRKAGRHEQYF
TGTGCCAGCAGCTTCCGGAAAGCGGGACGCCACGAGCAGTACTTC
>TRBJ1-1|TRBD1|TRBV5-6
CASRQQGGQGVTTEAFF
TGTGCCAGCAGGCAACAGGGGGGACAGGGGGTTACAACTGAAGCTTTCTTT
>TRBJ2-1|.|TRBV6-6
CASSYSSLALHNEQFF
TGTGCCAGCAGTTACTCCTCTCTAGCTCTCCACAATGAGCAGTTCTTC
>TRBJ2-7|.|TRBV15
CATSSKGWDEQYF
TGTGCCACCAGCAGCAAGGGGTGGGACGAGCAGTACTTC
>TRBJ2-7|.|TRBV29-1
CSVTGSYEQYF
TGCAGCGTCACAGGGTCCTACGAGCAGTACTTC
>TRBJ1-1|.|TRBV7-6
CASSPTPQGRTEAFF
TGTGCCAGCAGCCCCACCCCCCAGGGTAGGACTGAAGCTTTCTTT
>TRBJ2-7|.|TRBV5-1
CASSLLGASDEQYF
TGCGCCAGCAGCTTACTGGGGGCAAGCGACGAGCAGTACTTC
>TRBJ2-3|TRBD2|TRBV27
CASSLFLLAGAVNTQYF
TGTGCCAGCAGTTTATTCCTACTAGCGGGAGCTGTAAATACGCAGTATTTT
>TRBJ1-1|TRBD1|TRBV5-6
CASSPNNRGSTEAFF
TGTGCCAGCAGCCCGAATAACAGGGGAAGTACTGAAGCTTTCTTT
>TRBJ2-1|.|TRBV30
CAWSVRGSFYNEQFF
TGTGCCTGGAGTGTACGAGGGAGTTTCTACAATGAGCAGTTCTTC
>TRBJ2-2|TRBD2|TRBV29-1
CSAGLLKNTGELFF
TGCAGCGCGGGACTACTCAAGAACACCGGGGAGCTGTTTTTT
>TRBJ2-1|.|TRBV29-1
CSVEPPGPLGNEQFF
TGCAGCGTTGAACCCCCAGGGCCCCTTGGGAATGAGCAGTTCTTC
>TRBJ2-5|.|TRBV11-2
CASSPSEVETQYF
TGTGCCAGCAGCCCTAGCGAAGTAGAGACCCAGTACTTC
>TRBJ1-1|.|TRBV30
CAWTGERGSTEAFF
TGTGCCTGGACGGGTGAAAGGGGGTCCACTGAAGCTTTCTTT
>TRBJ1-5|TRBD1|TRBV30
CAWSAGTGYQPQHF
TGTGCCTGGAGTGCGGGGACAGGATATCAGCCCCAGCATTTT
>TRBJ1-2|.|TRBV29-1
CSGYQPDTYTF
TGCAGCGGATACCAACCGGACACCTACACCTTC
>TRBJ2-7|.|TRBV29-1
CSVGGGTGDF
.
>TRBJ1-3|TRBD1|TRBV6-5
CASRPGGSGNTIYF
TGTGCCAGCAGGCCAGGGGGCTCTGGAAACACCATATATTTT
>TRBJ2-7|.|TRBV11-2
CASSPQGREQYF
TGTGCCAGCAGCCCCCAGGGGCGGGAGCAGTACTTC